Below are 10 T cell receptor beta chains sequenced from a single sample in a study of Ad26.COV2.S vaccination and SARS-CoV-2 variants. Described treatment: roughly 20 received Ad26.COV2.S at low or high dose, single or two shots; roughly five received placebo; per-sample allocation not given. Samples were taken on day 63 after the first vaccine or placebo injection. The protocol was immunoSEQ multiplex PCR, while the TCRdb copy is restricted to in-frame clones and leaves out a portion. This sample has around 450,000 clones; 90% occur once, and the top ten carry more than 10%. Sequenced here: peripheral blood, sampled in a trial of Ad26.COV2.S vaccine versus placebo. The receptors come from a person aged 18-60 years who received the Ad26.COV2.S COVID-19 vaccine or a placebo.

The V and J genes are TRBV25-1 and TRBJ2-2; D unclear. Germline V CDR1 and CDR2: MGHDK, SYGVNS. CDR3 length: 16 residues. V lost 2 bases and J lost 3, with 13 bases in between. The CDR3 reads CASSEPAAIDTGELFF. The CDR3 region has the DNA TGTGCCAGCAGTGAACCAGCAGCGATTGACACCGGGGAGCTGTTTTTT.

The V call is TRBV4-1, the J call TRBJ1-2, with TRBD1 identical over 8 bases. Per germline, CDR1 MGHRA and CDR2 YSYEKL. The V segment lost 4 bases and the J segment 8 bases; nucleotides outside the gene matches: 6. CDR3 length equals 13 residues. CDR3 region: CASSPGQGGGYTF. Written as DNA, the CDR3 is TGCGCCAGCAGCCCAGGACAGGGAGGGGGCTACACCTTC.

A word on this clone: With a much larger clone just one base away, this may be a read error. V gene TRBV11-2 combines with J gene TRBJ2-5; TRBD2 aligns across 13 bases. The tail of the sequence fits TRBJ2-7 better, so the J call may be wrong. Per the germline V gene, CDR1 is SGHAT and CDR2 is FQNNGV. CDR3 size: 15 residues. This CDR3 is CASSFGLAGAYEQYF. In DNA, the CDR3 is TGTGCCAGCAGCTTCGGACTAGCGGGAGCCTACGAGCAGTACTTC.

DNA of the CDR3: TGTGCCAGCAGCCCACAAAACTCGGGCGGGGAGCAGTACTTC. Amino acids: CASSPQNSGGEQYF. The V and J genes are TRBV7-3 and TRBJ2-7; D is perhaps TRBD2 (5 bases). CDR1 and CDR2 from the germline V gene are SGHTA and FQGTGA. V was cut by 5 bases and J by 7 bases, with 18 bases left in between. The CDR3 consists of 14 residues.

V usage is TRBV7-6 and J usage is TRBJ2-1; 7 nucleotides match TRBD2. This CDR3 region has 13 residues. The junction had 1 base not matched to a gene; V was cut back by 0 bases and J by 8 bases. Germline CDR1 and CDR2: SGHVS and FNYEAQ. The CDR3 coding sequence is TGTGCCAGCAGCTTAGCTAGCGGGTATGAGCAGTTCTTC. Translating gives CASSLASGYEQFF.

J is TRBJ1-4 and V is TRBV11-2; possibly TRBD1 for D (6 bases). Per germline, CDR1 SGHAT and CDR2 FQNNGV. The CDR3 spans 17 residues. Trimming pared 2 bases from V and 7 bases from J, leaving 20 bases between. The CDR3 DNA reads TGTGCCAGCAGCTTAAGGGAGCTACAGGGTACAACTGAAAAACTGTTTTTT. It yields the protein CASSLRELQGTTEKLFF.

CDR3 sequence reads: CASRPSSGRGYNEQFF. DNA for the CDR3: TGTGCCAGCAGGCCCTCTAGCGGGAGGGGTTACAATGAGCAGTTCTTC. The J gene is TRBJ2-1, the V gene TRBV2, with 12 bases lining up with TRBD2. This CDR3 is 16 amino acids long. Germline lookup yields CDR1 SNHLY and CDR2 FYNNEI. V lost 6 bases, J lost 4 bases, and 7 bases stayed unmatched.

The chain recombines TRBV10-3 with TRBJ1-1, with D possibly matching TRBD1 (5 bases). The CDR3 is made up of 14 amino acids. Trimming took 10 bases from V and 0 from J, leaving 15 bases between them. Germline V gene lookup returns CDR1 ENHRY and CDR2 SYGVKD. This CDR3 reads CATNEWGVNTEAFF. The DNA of the CDR3 is TGTGCCACCAACGAGTGGGGGGTGAACACTGAAGCTTTCTTT.

V is TRBV30 and J is TRBJ1-4; D is ambiguous. V dropped 2 bases and J dropped 6 bases, with 13 bases sitting between them. The V gene's germline CDR1 is GTSNPN and CDR2 SVGIG (reference sequence). The CDR3 is 14 amino acids. The CDR3 nucleotides read TGTGCCTGGAGTCCCGGGATCGCGGATGAAAAACTGTTTTTT. It is translated as CAWSPGIADEKLFF.

The chain employs TRBV29-1 and TRBJ2-5; D may be TRBD2 (6 bases). V was trimmed by 6 bases and J by 4 bases, leaving 18 bases between them. The germline V gene has CDR1 SQVTM and CDR2 ANQGSEA. The CDR3 spans 14 residues. Here the CDR3 DNA reads TGCAGCGTCGGTCGGGGGAGTGTCGGAGAGACCCAGTACTTC. This encodes CSVGRGSVGETQYF.